Listed below are T cell receptor beta chains from one sample, sequenced in a study of T cell changes during pregnancy in multiple sclerosis. Generated by immunoSEQ multiplex PCR, the TCRdb table keeps only in-frame clones and is missing some. In the table there are about 50,000 clones, 80% to 95% of which are singletons. The material was CD4+ T cells from peripheral blood mononuclear cells, obtained after pregnancy. Receptors originate from a female donor with multiple sclerosis, enrolled in a pregnancy study. Each CDR3 is given with its conserved first and last residue.

v_gene,CDR3aa
TRBV18,CASSPGLQEETQYF
TRBV5-5,CASSPGTNNEQFF
TRBV11-2,CASRRQGATYTGELFF
TRBV5-1,CASQGFLGQFF
TRBV7-2,CASSSRLAGTQYF
TRBV18,CASSPPQGNTEAFF
TRBV11-2,CASSLTGVRGNEQFF
TRBV28,CASRSSGTGGNTIYF
TRBV5-1,CASRQGGRDTEAFF
TRBV6-4,CASKTTSGSYNEQFF
TRBV9,CASGLAGEGEQFF
TRBV29-1,CSVRTAPNEKLFF
TRBV6-6,CASSYSNSYSYEQYF
TRBV5-1,CASSLGQGPADTQYF
TRBV5-4,CASSLMSNPGELFF
TRBV5-5,CASSLRGQGITFNTGELFF
TRBV6-5,CASSYSRQGVTEAFF
TRBV11-2,CASSLEFLTYNEQFF
TRBV7-9,CASEGGNQPQHF
TRBV9,CASSANDRGGNEQFF
TRBV19,CASSFTGTGAYNEQFF
TRBV28,CASSRPVFDEQYF
TRBV6-6,CASNLQGAGTEAFF
TRBV5-5,CASTAGGKGSGQPQHF
TRBV2,CASSERGAVDPSAKNIQYF
TRBV9,CASSVDPGTGVNTEAFF
TRBV30,CAWSRDRVDAGELFF
TRBV14,CASSQVRTGVLFF
TRBV6-1,CASSGEYGTEAFF
TRBV5-1,CASSPDTSYEQYF
TRBV19,CASSFQSGEQYF
TRBV5-1,CASSSAGTGGTEAFF
TRBV28,CASSFETANTGELFF
TRBV6-4,CASSAGTGYQETQYF
TRBV30,CAWSTFYGYTF
TRBV18,CASSTGTVFANTGELFF
TRBV7-9,CASSKTSGRAPQETQYF
TRBV6-5,CASSFRQATGELFF
TRBV10-3,CAISDTEGKNTEAFF
TRBV5-6,CASSLTGKDYGYTF
TRBV6-1,CASRLTGSYGYTF
TRBV7-2,CASSLGGLGTTDTQYF
TRBV11-2,CASSLRGLNTEAFF